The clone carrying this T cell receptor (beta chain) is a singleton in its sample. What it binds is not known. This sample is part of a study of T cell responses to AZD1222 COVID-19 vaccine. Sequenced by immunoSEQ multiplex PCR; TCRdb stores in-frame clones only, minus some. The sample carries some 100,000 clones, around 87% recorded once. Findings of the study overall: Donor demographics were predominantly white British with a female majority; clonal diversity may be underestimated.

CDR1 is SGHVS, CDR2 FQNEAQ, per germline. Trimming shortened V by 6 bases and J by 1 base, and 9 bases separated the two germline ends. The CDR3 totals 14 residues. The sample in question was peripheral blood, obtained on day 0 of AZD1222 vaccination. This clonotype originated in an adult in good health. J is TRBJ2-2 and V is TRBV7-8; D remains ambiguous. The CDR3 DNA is TGTGCCAGCAGACGGCCGCAGAACACCGGGGAGCTGTTTTTT. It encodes CASRRPQNTGELFF.